The clone carrying this TCR beta chain was found a few times. Its antigen is undetermined. Next came a second PCR, run for about 7 to 12 cycles, which used a sample-barcoded 5' primer along with a J-beta primer mix. A tag from a template-switch adaptor with 12 random nucleotides marked each cDNA molecule. TCRdb reprocessed the 5' RACE reads with MiXCR, giving one entry per CDR3 protein. The sample lists approximately 780,000 distinct CDR3 sequences; more than 25% were seen once. The data belong to a study of blood T cells in healthy people across ages. CDR1 SGHRS and CDR2 YFSETQ come from the germline V gene. With 5 bases clipped from V and 8 bases from J, the junction kept 12 bases outside the gene matches. The CDR3 is 14 residues long. The study, taken as a whole, reports: Long-lived and aged donors differed, with more naive CD4+ cells and higher diversity in the long-lived.

Separately, the same data were catalogued under a study of T cells of mothers and their children. That source adds: The donors comprised six children and their three healthy Caucasian mothers.

The sequenced sample consisted of blood. The origin of this receptor is a boy aged 5-17 years in good health. V gene TRBV5-1 combines with J gene TRBJ1-2, with 7 nucleotides matching TRBD1. The CDR3 is CASSEGQPNSGYTF. The CDR3, as DNA: TGCGCCAGCAGTGAGGGACAGCCGAATTCAGGCTACACCTTC. Full variable domain (remainder filled in from reference TRBV5-1 and TRBJ1-2): KAGVTQTPRYLIKTRGQQVTLSCSPISGHRSVSWYQQTPGQGLQFLFEYFSETQRNKGNFPGRFSGRQFSNSRSEMNVSTLELGDSALYLCASSEGQPNSGYTFGSGTRLTVV.